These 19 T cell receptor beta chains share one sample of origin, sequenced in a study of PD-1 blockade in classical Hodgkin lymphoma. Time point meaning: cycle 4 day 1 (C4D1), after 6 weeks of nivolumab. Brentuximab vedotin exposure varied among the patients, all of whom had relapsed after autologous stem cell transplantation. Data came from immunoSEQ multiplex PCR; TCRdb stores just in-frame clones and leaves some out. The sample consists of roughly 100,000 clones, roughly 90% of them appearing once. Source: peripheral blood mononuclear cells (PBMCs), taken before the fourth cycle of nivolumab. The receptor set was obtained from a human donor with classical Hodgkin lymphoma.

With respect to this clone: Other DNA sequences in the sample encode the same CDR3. CDR3 residues: CASSLDRNTEAFF. The CDR3 bases are TGTGCCAGCAGCTTAGATCGGAACACTGAAGCTTTCTTT. The chain couples TRBV7-6 to TRBJ1-1; D not certain. This CDR3 region has 13 residues. V shed 1 base and J shed 1 base, with 4 bases lying between them. Germline-derived CDR1 and CDR2 are SGHVS and FNYEAQ.

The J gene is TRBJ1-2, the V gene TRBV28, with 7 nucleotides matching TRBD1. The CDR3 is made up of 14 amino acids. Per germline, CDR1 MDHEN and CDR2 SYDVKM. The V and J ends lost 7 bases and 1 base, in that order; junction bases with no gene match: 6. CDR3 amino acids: CASNTGAHNYGYTF. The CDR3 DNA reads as TGTGCCAGCAACACAGGGGCGCATAACTATGGCTACACCTTC.

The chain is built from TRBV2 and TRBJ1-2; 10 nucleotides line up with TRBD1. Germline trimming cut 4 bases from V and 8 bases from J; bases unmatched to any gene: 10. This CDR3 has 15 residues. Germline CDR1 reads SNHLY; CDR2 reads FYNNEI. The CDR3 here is CASSGTGTGAEGYTF. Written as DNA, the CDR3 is TGTGCCAGCAGTGGTACCGGGACAGGGGCCGAAGGCTACACCTTC.

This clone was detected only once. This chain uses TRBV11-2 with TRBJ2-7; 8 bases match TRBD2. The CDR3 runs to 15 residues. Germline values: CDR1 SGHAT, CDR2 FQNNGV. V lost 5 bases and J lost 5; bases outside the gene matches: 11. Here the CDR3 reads CASSHGRGASHEQYF. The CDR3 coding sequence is TGTGCCAGCAGCCACGGGCGGGGGGCCTCTCACGAGCAGTACTTC.

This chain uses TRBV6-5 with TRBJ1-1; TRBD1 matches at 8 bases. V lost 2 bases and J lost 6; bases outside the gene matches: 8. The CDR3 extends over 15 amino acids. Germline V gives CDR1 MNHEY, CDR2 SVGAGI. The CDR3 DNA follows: TGTGCCAGCAGTTACCCTAACGCAGGGGGCCCTGAAGCTTTCTTT. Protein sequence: CASSYPNAGGPEAFF.

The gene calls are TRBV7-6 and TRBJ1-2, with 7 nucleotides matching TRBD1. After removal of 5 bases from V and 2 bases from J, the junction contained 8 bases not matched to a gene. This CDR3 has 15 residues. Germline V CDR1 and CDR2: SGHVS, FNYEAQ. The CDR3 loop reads CASSPKGAVNYGYTF. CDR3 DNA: TGTGCCAGCAGCCCGAAGGGGGCCGTAAACTATGGCTACACCTTC. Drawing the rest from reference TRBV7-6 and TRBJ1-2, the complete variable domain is GAGVSQSPRYKVTKRGQDVALRCDPISGHVSLYWYRQALGQGPEFLTYFNYEAQQDKSGLPNDRFSAERPEGSISTLTIQRTEQRDSAMYRCASSPKGAVNYGYTFGSGTRLTVV.

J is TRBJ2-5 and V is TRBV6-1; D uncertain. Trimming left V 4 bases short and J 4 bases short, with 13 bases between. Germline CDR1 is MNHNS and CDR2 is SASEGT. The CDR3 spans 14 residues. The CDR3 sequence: CASSVVRFRETQYF. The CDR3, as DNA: TGTGCCAGCAGTGTGGTCAGATTCCGAGAGACCCAGTACTTC.

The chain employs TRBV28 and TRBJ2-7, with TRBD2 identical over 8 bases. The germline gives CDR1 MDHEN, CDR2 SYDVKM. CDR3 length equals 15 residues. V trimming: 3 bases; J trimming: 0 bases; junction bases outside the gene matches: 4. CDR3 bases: TGTGCCAGCAGTTTGGGCGGGAGGAACTCCTACGAGCAGTACTTC. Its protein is CASSLGGRNSYEQYF.

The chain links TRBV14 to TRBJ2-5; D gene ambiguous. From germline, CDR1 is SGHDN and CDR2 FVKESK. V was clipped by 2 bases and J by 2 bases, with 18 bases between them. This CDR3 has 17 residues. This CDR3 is CASSQSPQNYIQETQYF. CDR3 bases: TGTGCCAGCAGCCAAAGTCCACAGAATTATATTCAAGAGACCCAGTACTTC.

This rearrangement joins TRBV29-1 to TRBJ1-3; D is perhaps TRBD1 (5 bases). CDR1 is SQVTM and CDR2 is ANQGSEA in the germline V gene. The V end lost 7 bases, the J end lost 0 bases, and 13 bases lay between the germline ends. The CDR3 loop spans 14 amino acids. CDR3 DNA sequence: TGCAGCGCCGCGGGGCGGGACTCTGGAAACACCATATATTTT. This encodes CSAAGRDSGNTIYF.

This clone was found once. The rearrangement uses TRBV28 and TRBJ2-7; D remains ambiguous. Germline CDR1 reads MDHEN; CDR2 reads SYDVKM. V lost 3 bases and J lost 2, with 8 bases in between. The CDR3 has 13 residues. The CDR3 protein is CASSLRSPYEQYF. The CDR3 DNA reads TGTGCCAGCAGTTTGAGGAGCCCCTACGAGCAGTACTTC.

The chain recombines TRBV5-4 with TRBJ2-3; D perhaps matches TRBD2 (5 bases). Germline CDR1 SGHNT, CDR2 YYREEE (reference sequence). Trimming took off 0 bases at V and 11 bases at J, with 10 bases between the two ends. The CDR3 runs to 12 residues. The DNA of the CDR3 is TGTGCCAGCAGCTTGGATGGACTCCAGCAGTATTTT. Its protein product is CASSLDGLQQYF. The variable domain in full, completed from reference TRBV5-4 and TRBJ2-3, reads ETGVTQSPTHLIKTRGQQVTLRCSSQSGHNTVSWYQQALGQGPQFIFQYYREEENGRGNFPPRFSGLQFPNYSSELNVNALELDDSALYLCASSLDGLQQYFGPGTRLTVL.

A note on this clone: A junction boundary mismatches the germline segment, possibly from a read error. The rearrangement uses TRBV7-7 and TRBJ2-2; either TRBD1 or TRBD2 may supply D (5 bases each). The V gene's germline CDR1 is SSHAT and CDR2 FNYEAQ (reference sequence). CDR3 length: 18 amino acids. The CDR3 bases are TGTGCTAGCAGCTTAGGCTGGGGGTTGGTCGTTTGGACCGGGGAGCTGTTTTTT. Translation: CASSLGWGLVVWTGELFF.

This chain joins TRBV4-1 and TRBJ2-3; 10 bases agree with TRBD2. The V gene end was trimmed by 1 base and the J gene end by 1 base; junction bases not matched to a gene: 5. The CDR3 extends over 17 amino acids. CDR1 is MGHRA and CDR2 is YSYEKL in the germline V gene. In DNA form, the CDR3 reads TGCGCCAGCAGCCAAGTCCTAGCGGGAGCCCGCACAGATACGCAGTATTTT. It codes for CASSQVLAGARTDTQYF.

Here the CDR3 reads CASSLGVEQFF. DNA of the CDR3: TGTGCCAGCAGTTTAGGAGTTGAGCAGTTCTTC. V gene TRBV28 combines with J gene TRBJ2-1, with D unresolved. Trimming pared 2 bases from V and 9 bases from J, leaving 5 bases between. Looked up from germline, CDR1 is MDHEN and CDR2 is SYDVKM. There are 11 residues in the CDR3.

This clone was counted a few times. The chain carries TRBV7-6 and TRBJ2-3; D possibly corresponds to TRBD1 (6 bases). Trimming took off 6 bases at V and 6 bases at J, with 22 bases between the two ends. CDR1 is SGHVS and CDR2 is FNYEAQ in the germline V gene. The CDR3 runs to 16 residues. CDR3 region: CASSPTRQVKTDTQYF. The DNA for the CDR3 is TGTGCCAGCAGTCCTACCCGACAGGTAAAGACGGATACGCAGTATTTT.

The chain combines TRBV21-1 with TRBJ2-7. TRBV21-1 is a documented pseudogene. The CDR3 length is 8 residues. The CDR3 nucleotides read TGTGCGCCCTACGAGCAGTACTTC. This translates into CAPYEQYF.

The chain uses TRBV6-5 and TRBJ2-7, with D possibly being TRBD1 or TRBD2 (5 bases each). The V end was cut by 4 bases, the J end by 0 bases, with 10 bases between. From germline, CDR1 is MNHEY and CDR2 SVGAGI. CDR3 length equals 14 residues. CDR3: CASSLSGTSYEQYF. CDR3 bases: TGTGCCAGCAGTTTATCGGGGACCTCCTACGAGCAGTACTTC.

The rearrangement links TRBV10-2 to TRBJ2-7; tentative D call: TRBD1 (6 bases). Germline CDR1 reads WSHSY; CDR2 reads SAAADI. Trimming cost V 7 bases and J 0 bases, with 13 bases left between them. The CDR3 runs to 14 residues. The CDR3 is CASTGAASSYEQYF. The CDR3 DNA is TGCGCCAGCACAGGGGCAGCGAGCTCCTACGAGCAGTACTTC.